This T cell receptor (beta chain) was sequenced in a study of blood T cell repertoires in COVID-19. Whole-study context: Sites across the United States, Italy and Spain contributed samples from acute and convalescent COVID-19. T cells, B-cell-depleted T cells, or PBMCs provided the cDNA or gDNA that served as material.

In the source study's methods: Reference gene primers were amplified, and this amplification served to estimate nucleated cell counts. Some clones are missing from TCRdb's copy, which holds only in-frame ones; the method was immunoSEQ multiplex PCR. D and trimming were read from the DNA, whereas the V and J calls and clone size are those reported in that table. The table has around 300,000 clones, 86% seen once. The sequence was collected from a woman aged 25 to 45 with active or convalescent COVID-19. Sequencing used peripheral blood.

Here the CDR3 DNA reads TGTGCCAGCAGCCTACGACAGGACCTAGCCAAAAACATTCAGTACTTC. Amino acid sequence: CASSLRQDLAKNIQYF. The chain links TRBV5-4 to TRBJ2-4, with D possibly TRBD1 on 6 matching bases. Germline V gene lookup returns CDR1 SGHNT and CDR2 YYREEE (reference sequence). This CDR3 is 16 amino acids long. The V gene lost 4 bases and the J gene lost 0 bases, with 14 bases spanning the gap. Full variable domain (rest looked up from reference TRBV5-4 and TRBJ2-4): ETGVTQSPTHLIKTRGQQVTLRCSSQSGHNTVSWYQQALGQGPQFIFQYYREEENGRGNFPPRFSGLQFPNYSSELNVNALELDDSALYLCASSLRQDLAKNIQYFGAGTRLSVL.